This TCR beta chain was found in a study of blood T cell repertoires in COVID-19. The CDR3 consists of 12 residues. The germline V and J ends were trimmed by 4 bases and 3 bases, with 5 bases remaining between them. CDR1 SGHRS and CDR2 YFSETQ come from the germline V gene. The data were produced by immunoSEQ multiplex PCR, yet TCRdb's version contains in-frame clones alone and is incomplete. The data show about 140,000 clones, about 79% seen once. The chain recombines TRBV5-1 with TRBJ1-3; D call uncertain. The sequence was collected from an elderly woman with active or convalescent COVID-19. Input material: peripheral blood. CDR3 DNA: TGCGCCAGCAGCAGCGATGGAAACACCATATATTTT. This gives the protein CASSSDGNTIYF.